This T cell receptor beta chain was identified during a study of cytotoxic CD8 clonotypes in ibrutinib-treated CLL. Study as a whole: By median roughly 62 months, approximately 12 had progressed and about 15 stayed remitted; responses had been 2 complete and about 24 partial. Study results and caveats: Clonality at baseline surpassed age-matched healthy donors and tracked circulating CD8+ T-cell counts.

There are 16 residues in the CDR3. The germline V gene encodes CDR1 MNHNY and CDR2 SVGAGI (reference sequence). J lost 5 bases, V lost 1 base, and 4 bases had no gene match. Method: immunoSEQ multiplex PCR; TCRdb's copy keeps in-frame clones and lacks some. The sample holds 110,000 or so clones, 55% to 75% seen once. The source of around 1.8 micrograms of genomic DNA for TCR beta libraries was cryopreserved PBMCs. Details on this clone: The antigen remains unidentified.

The sequencing used PBMCs, collected after 24 months of ibrutinib treatment. This clonotype was sampled from a human donor with chronic lymphocytic leukemia. The chain couples TRBV6-6 to TRBJ2-1, with 11 bases lining up with TRBD2. This CDR3 reads CASSYYSGGGHNEQFF. As DNA, the CDR3 is TGTGCCAGCAGTTACTATAGCGGGGGGGGACACAATGAGCAGTTCTTC.